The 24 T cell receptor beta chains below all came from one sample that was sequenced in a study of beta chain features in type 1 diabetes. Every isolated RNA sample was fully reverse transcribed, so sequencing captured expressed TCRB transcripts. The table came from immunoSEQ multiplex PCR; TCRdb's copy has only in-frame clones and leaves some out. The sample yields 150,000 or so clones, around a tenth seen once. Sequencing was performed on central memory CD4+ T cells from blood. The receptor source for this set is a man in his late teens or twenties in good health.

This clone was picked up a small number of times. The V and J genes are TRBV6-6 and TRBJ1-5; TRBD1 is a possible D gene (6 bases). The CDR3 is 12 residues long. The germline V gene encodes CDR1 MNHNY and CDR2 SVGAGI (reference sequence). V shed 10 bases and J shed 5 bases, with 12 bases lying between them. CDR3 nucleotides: TGTGCCACCGGGACATCTTATCAGCCCCAGCATTTT. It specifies CATGTSYQPQHF.

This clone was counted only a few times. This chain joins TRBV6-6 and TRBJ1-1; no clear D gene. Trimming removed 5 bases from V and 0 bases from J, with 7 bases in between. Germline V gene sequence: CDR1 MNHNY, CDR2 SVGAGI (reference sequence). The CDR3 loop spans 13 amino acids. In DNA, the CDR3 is TGTGCCAGCAGTACAGAGCTGAACACTGAAGCTTTCTTT. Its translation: CASSTELNTEAFF.

The CDR3 protein is CASSIGLAEAPDTQYF. The CDR3 bases are TGCGCCAGCAGCATTGGACTAGCGGAGGCCCCAGATACGCAGTATTTT. The rearrangement uses TRBV5-1 and TRBJ2-3; 10 bases line up with TRBD2. V was pared by 4 bases and J by 4 bases, with 9 bases of the junction left unmatched. Germline CDR1 and CDR2: SGHRS and YFSETQ. The CDR3 runs to 16 residues.

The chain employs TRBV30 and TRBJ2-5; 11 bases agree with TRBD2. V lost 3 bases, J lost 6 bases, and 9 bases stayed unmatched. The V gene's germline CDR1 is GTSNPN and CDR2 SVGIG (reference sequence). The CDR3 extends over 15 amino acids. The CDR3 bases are TGTGCCTGGAGAATAGCGGGGGGGGTGGAAAAGACCCAGTACTTC. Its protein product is CAWRIAGGVEKTQYF.

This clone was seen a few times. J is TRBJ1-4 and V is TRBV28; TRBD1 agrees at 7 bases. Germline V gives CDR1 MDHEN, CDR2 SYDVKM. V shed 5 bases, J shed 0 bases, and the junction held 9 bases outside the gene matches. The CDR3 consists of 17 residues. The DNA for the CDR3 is TGTGCCAGCAGTCCGGGACAGTTCCCTGCAACTAATGAAAAACTGTTTTTT. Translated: CASSPGQFPATNEKLFF.

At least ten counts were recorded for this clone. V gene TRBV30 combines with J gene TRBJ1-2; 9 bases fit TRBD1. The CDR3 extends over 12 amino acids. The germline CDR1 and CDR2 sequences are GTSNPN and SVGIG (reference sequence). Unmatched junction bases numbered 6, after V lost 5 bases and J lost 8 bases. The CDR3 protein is CAWVPGQGGYTF. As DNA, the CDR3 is TGTGCCTGGGTACCGGGACAGGGAGGCTACACCTTC.

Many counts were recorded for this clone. The CDR3 region is CASSTMPSGAEQFF. The CDR3 DNA sequence: TGTGCCAGCAGCACTATGCCATCTGGAGCGGAGCAGTTCTTC. The chain recombines TRBV11-2 with TRBJ2-1; D not resolved. CDR1 is SGHAT, CDR2 FQNNGV, per germline. The CDR3 consists of 14 residues. The germline V and J ends were trimmed by 5 bases and 10 bases, with 18 bases remaining between them.

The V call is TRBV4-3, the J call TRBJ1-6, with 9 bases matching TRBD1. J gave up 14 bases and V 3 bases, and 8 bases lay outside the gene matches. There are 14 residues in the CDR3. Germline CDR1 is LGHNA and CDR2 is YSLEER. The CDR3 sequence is CASSHSTGTGTLHF. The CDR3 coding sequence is TGCGCCAGCAGCCACTCCACCGGGACAGGGACCCTCCACTTT.

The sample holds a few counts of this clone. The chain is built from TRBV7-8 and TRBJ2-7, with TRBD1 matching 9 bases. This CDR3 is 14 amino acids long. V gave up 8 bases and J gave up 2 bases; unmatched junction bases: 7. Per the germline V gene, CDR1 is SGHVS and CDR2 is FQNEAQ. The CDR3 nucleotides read TGTGCCAGCCGACGGACAGGGGAAACCTACGAGCAGTACTTC. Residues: CASRRTGETYEQYF.

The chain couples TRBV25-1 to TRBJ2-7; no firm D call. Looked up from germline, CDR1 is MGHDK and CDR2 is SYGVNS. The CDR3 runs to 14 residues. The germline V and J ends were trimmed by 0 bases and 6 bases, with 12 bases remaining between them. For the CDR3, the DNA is TGTGCCAGCAGTGAATATATAGGAGTGGGCGAGCAGTACTTC. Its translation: CASSEYIGVGEQYF.

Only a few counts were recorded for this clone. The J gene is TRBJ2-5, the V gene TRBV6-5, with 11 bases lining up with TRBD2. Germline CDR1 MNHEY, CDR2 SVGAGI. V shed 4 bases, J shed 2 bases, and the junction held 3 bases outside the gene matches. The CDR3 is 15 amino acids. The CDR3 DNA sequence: TGTGCCAGCAGTTTGGGACTAGCGGTACAAGAGACCCAGTACTTC. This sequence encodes CASSLGLAVQETQYF.

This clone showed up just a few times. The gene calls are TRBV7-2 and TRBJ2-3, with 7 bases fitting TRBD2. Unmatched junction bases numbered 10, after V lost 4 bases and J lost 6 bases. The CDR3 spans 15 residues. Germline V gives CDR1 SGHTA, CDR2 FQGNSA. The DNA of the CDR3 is TGTGCCAGCAGCTCAACTACCGGGGGGTTGGATACGCAGTATTTT. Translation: CASSSTTGGLDTQYF.

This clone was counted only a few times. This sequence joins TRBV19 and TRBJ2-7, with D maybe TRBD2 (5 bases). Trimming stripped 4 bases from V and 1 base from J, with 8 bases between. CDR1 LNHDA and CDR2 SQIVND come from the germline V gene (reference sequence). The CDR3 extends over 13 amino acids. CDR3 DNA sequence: TGTGCCAGTAGTACGGACTTTTCCTACGAGCAGTACTTC. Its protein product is CASSTDFSYEQYF.

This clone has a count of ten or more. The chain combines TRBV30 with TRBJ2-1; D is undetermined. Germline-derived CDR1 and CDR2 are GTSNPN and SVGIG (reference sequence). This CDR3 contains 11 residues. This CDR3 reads CACAVVDEQFF. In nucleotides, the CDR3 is TGTGCATGTGCAGTTGTGGATGAGCAGTTCTTC.

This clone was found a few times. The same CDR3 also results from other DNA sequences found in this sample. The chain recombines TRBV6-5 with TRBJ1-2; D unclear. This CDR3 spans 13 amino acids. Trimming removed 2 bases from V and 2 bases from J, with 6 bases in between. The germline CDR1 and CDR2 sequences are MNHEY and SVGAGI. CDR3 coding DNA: TGTGCCAGCAGTTACGGCGGGAACTATGGCTACACCTTC. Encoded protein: CASSYGGNYGYTF.

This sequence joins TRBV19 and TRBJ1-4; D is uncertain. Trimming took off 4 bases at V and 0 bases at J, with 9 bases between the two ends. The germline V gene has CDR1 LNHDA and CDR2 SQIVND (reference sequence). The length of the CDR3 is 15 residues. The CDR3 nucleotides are TGTGCCAGTAGTAGGCTTGTATCAACTAATGAAAAACTGTTTTTT. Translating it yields CASSRLVSTNEKLFF.

The CDR3 sequence: CASSPGGAIAYEQYF. The DNA for the CDR3 is TGCGCCAGCAGCCCCGGGGGAGCTATAGCCTACGAGCAGTACTTC. The V call is TRBV4-1, the J call TRBJ2-7; perhaps TRBD2 as D (6 bases). The V gene's germline CDR1 is MGHRA and CDR2 YSYEKL. The CDR3 sequence is 15 residues long. V lost 4 bases to trimming and J lost 2 bases, with 15 bases between them.

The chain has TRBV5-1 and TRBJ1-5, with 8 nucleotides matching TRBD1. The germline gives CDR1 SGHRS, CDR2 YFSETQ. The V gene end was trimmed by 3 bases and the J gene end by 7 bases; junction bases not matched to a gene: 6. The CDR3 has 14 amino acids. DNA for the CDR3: TGCGCCAGCAGCTCGGGACAGGAAAGCCAGCCCCAGCATTTT. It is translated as CASSSGQESQPQHF.

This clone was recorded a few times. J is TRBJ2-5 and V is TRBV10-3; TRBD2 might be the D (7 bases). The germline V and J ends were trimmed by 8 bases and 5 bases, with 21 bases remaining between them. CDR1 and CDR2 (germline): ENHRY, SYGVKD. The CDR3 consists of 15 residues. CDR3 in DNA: TGTGCCATCGGTAGTGGGAGGGGGAATTTGGAGACCCAGTACTTC. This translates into CAIGSGRGNLETQYF.

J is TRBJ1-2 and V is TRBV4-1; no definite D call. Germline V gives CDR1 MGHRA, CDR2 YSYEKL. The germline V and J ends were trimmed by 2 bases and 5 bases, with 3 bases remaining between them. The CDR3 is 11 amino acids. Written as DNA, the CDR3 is TGCGCCAGCAGCCAATCTTATGGCTACACCTTC. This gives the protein CASSQSYGYTF.

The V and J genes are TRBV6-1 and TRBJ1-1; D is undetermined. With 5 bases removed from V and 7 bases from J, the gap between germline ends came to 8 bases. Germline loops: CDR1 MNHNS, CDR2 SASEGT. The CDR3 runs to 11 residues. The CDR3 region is CASSYGGEAFF. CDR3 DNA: TGTGCCAGCAGTTACGGAGGTGAAGCTTTCTTT.

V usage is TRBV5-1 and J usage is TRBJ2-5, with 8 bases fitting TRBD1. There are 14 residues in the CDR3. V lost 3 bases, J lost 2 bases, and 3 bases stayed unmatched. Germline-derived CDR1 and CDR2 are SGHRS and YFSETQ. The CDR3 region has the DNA TGCGCCAGCAGCTCTAGACAGGGGCAAGAGACCCAGTACTTC. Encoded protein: CASSSRQGQETQYF. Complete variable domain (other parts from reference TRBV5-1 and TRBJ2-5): KAGVTQTPRYLIKTRGQQVTLSCSPISGHRSVSWYQQTPGQGLQFLFEYFSETQRNKGNFPGRFSGRQFSNSRSEMNVSTLELGDSALYLCASSSRQGQETQYFGPGTRLLVL.

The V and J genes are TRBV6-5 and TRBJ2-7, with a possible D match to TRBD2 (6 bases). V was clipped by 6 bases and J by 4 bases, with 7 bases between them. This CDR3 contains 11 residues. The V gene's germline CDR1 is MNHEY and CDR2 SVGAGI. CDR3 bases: TGTGCCAGCAGGCGGGAATACGAGCAGTACTTC. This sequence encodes CASRREYEQYF.

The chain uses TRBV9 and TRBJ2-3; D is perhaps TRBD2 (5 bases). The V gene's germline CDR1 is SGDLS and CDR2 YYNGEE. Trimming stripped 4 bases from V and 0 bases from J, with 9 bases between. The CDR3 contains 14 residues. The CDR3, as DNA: TGTGCCAGCAGCCCCCGAGGGAGCACAGATACGCAGTATTTT. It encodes CASSPRGSTDTQYF.